The entry below describes one T cell receptor (beta chain). Its target is not known. The time point is: week 3, after first cycle of checkpoint inhibitor. The sample belongs to a study of blood T cell dynamics during melanoma immunotherapy. Study-wide context: First-line therapy was either pembrolizumab or nivolumab with ipilimumab for metastatic melanoma.

The CDR3 is made up of 14 amino acids. Germline trimming cut 6 bases from V and 2 bases from J; bases unmatched to any gene: 3. In germline, CDR1 is MDHEN, CDR2 SYDVKM. Notes on the study in general: PBMC repertoires of eventual disease-control patients split at W3 into clonality or diversity gains.

Using immunoSEQ multiplex PCR, the repertoire was profiled, and TCRdb retains in-frame clones only, with some absent. The sample consists of some 4,300 clones, nearly 90% of them appearing once. The starting material was blood, obtained from a patient treated with checkpoint blockade. The sequence derives from a human donor with melanoma. This chain links TRBV28 with TRBJ2-1; 8 bases align to TRBD1. The CDR3, as DNA: TGTGCCAGCAGAGGACAGGGAGCCTACAATGAGCAGTTCTTC. Its translation: CASRGQGAYNEQFF.